The 24 T cell receptor beta chains presented below share a single source sample, sequenced in a study of cytomegalovirus exposure and HLA in healthy donors. The PCR made use of 60 Vbeta and 13 Jbeta primers. Some clones are missing from TCRdb's copy, which holds only in-frame ones; the method was immunoSEQ multiplex PCR. The sample yields roughly 100,000 clones, more than 60% seen once. The sequencing input was PBMCs. These receptors were obtained from a male donor in good health and CMV-seronegative.

The chain recombines TRBV6-5 with TRBJ2-7, with 10 nucleotides matching TRBD2. J gave up 5 bases and V 5 bases, and 6 bases lay outside the gene matches. Germline values: CDR1 MNHEY, CDR2 SVGAGI. This CDR3 has 14 amino acids. CDR3 protein: CASSAAGGVNEQYF. The CDR3 bases are TGTGCCAGCAGTGCAGCGGGAGGGGTTAACGAGCAGTACTTC.

The chain employs TRBV6-1 and TRBJ2-1; 8 bases are a match to TRBD2. Trimming took 2 bases from V and 8 from J; bases not matched to a gene: 8. CDR1 is MNHNS, CDR2 SASEGT, per germline. The length of the CDR3 is 15 residues. The CDR3 DNA reads TGTGCCAGCAGTGAACTAGCGGGTTCGGGACATGAGCAGTTCTTC. Encoded protein: CASSELAGSGHEQFF.

The genes are TRBV5-4 and TRBJ1-2; 8 bases align to TRBD1. Germline assignment: CDR1 SGHNT and CDR2 YYREEE (reference sequence). J was trimmed by 10 bases and V by 4 bases; bases with no gene match: 12. This CDR3 region has 14 residues. CDR3 bases: TGTGCCAGCAGCCCAGGACAGGGTAGTAATGACTACACCTTC. Translating it yields CASSPGQGSNDYTF.

The genes are TRBV19 and TRBJ2-4, with 8 bases lining up with TRBD1. The CDR3 sequence is 17 residues long. V trimming: 3 bases; J trimming: 2 bases; junction bases outside the gene matches: 9. Germline loops: CDR1 LNHDA, CDR2 SQIVND (reference sequence). CDR3 amino acids: CASSMRQGMRTKNIQYF. CDR3 nucleotide sequence: TGTGCCAGTAGTATGAGACAGGGGATGAGGACCAAAAACATTCAGTACTTC.

The chain carries TRBV5-4 and TRBJ1-2; tentatively, D is TRBD1 (6 bases). Trimming took off 2 bases at V and 2 bases at J, with 7 bases between the two ends. Germline V gives CDR1 SGHNT, CDR2 YYREEE (reference sequence). The CDR3 runs 13 residues. CDR3 coding DNA: TGTGCCAGCAGCTTACAGGGAAACTATGGCTACACCTTC. It translates to CASSLQGNYGYTF.

The table lists this clone with a few counts. J is TRBJ2-7 and V is TRBV19; tentative D call: TRBD2 (6 bases). The germline V gene encodes CDR1 LNHDA and CDR2 SQIVND (reference sequence). The CDR3 loop spans 14 amino acids. The germline V and J ends were trimmed by 1 base and 7 bases, with 14 bases remaining between them. In DNA form, the CDR3 reads TGTGCCAGTAGTATAGGGAGGGTGGCGGCGGAGCAGTACTTC. Its translation is CASSIGRVAAEQYF.

This clone was found a few times. This chain connects TRBV2 to TRBJ1-2; 8 nucleotides match TRBD1. The germline V gene encodes CDR1 SNHLY and CDR2 FYNNEI. There are 16 residues in the CDR3. The V segment lost 6 bases and the J segment 5 bases; nucleotides outside the gene matches: 14. This CDR3 is CASSGTGAWWYYGYTF. In nucleotides, the CDR3 is TGTGCCAGCAGCGGGACAGGAGCCTGGTGGTATTATGGCTACACCTTC.

The gene calls are TRBV29-1 and TRBJ1-2; 8 positions match TRBD1. The CDR3 contains 14 residues. The germline V gene encodes CDR1 SQVTM and CDR2 ANQGSEA. V shed 3 bases and J 7 bases; nucleotides not matched to a gene: 10. The CDR3 region has the DNA TGCAGCGTTGATTCAGCCAGGGGGCTAGCTGGCTACACCTTC. Protein: CSVDSARGLAGYTF. The full variable domain, in which reference TRBV29-1 and TRBJ1-2 provide the parts outside the CDR3, is SAVISQKPSRDICQRGTSLTIQCQVDSQVTMMFWYRQQPGQSLTLIATANQGSEATYESGFVIDKFPISRPNLTFSTLTVSNMSPEDSSIYLCSVDSARGLAGYTFGSGTRLTVV.

This clone was counted once. This sequence joins TRBV15 and TRBJ1-5; the D is unclear. The V end lost 1 base, the J end lost 4 bases, and 8 bases lay between the germline ends. CDR3 length: 14 residues. Germline V gene lookup returns CDR1 LNHNV and CDR2 YYDKDF (reference sequence). The CDR3: CATSRGQDNQPQHF. The CDR3 nucleotides read TGTGCCACCAGCAGAGGGCAGGATAATCAGCCCCAGCATTTT.

This clone was counted a single time. This chain joins TRBV15 and TRBJ2-2, with D possibly being TRBD1 (5 bases). From germline, CDR1 is LNHNV and CDR2 YYDKDF (reference sequence). Trimming removed 4 bases from V and 1 base from J, with 13 bases in between. The CDR3 covers 16 residues. The CDR3 coding sequence is TGTGCCACCAGCACCCCGACAGCCCTGAACACCGGGGAGCTGTTTTTT. Encoded protein: CATSTPTALNTGELFF.

The rearrangement joins TRBV27 to TRBJ1-4; a weak D match, TRBD1 (5 bases). The germline gives CDR1 MNHEY, CDR2 SMNVEV (reference sequence). This CDR3 spans 17 amino acids. The V end was cut by 4 bases, the J end by 1 base, with 16 bases between. The CDR3 here is CASSSRGDPKTNEKLFF. CDR3 nucleotide sequence: TGTGCCAGCAGTTCCCGGGGGGACCCGAAAACTAATGAAAAACTGTTTTTT.

On this clone itself: Other DNA sequences in this specimen translate into the identical CDR3. The chain carries TRBV14 and TRBJ1-4; TRBD1 agrees at 7 bases. J gave up 1 base and V 1 base, and 6 bases lay outside the gene matches. The CDR3 sequence is 17 residues long. CDR1 is SGHDN, CDR2 FVKESK, per germline. The CDR3 loop reads CASSQVSGGLTNEKLFF. CDR3 coding DNA: TGTGCCAGCAGCCAAGTCTCAGGGGGGTTAACTAATGAAAAACTGTTTTTT.

This clone is labeled as medium-sized. The chain carries TRBV11-3 and TRBJ2-7, with D tentatively TRBD1 (6 bases). CDR1 is SGHNT and CDR2 is YENEEA in the germline V gene. V lost 1 base and J lost 6, with 16 bases in between. CDR3 length: 15 amino acids. The CDR3 reads CASSLATVQGSEQYF. The CDR3 DNA is TGTGCCAGCAGCTTAGCGACCGTACAGGGTTCCGAGCAGTACTTC.

V is TRBV6-6 and J is TRBJ2-1; 11 bases are shared with TRBD2. Per the germline V gene, CDR1 is MNHNY and CDR2 is SVGAGI (reference sequence). The CDR3 has 16 amino acids. V gave up 5 bases and J gave up 3 bases; unmatched junction bases: 6. The DNA for the CDR3 is TGTGCCAGCAGTAAATATAGCGGGAGGGACTACAATGAGCAGTTCTTC. Protein: CASSKYSGRDYNEQFF.

The chain has TRBV10-3 and TRBJ2-7; 10 nucleotides align to TRBD2. CDR1 ENHRY and CDR2 SYGVKD come from the germline V gene. After removal of 3 bases from V and 0 bases from J, the junction contained 11 bases not matched to a gene. This CDR3 spans 18 amino acids. The CDR3: CAISDRKTSGISSYEQYF. The CDR3 DNA reads TGTGCCATCAGTGATAGGAAAACTAGCGGGATCAGCTCCTACGAGCAGTACTTC.

This clone was detected only a few times. At one boundary the junction diverges from the germline segment, which might be a read error. The gene calls are TRBV7-9 and TRBJ1-2, with D hard to call. The CDR3 is made up of 11 amino acids. Germline V CDR1 and CDR2: SEHNR, FQNEAQ (reference sequence). The CDR3 loop is CSSSPTGGYTF. CDR3 in DNA: TGTTCCAGCAGCCCCACGGGGGGCTACACCTTC.

The chain links TRBV7-3 to TRBJ2-1, with TRBD2 matching over 10 bases. The CDR3 has 15 residues. V dropped 5 bases and J dropped 12; count of bases not matched to a gene: 13. CDR1 is SGHTA, CDR2 FQGTGA, per germline. CDR3 amino acids: CASSLKREGPGGQFF. For the CDR3, the DNA is TGTGCCAGCAGCCTTAAGCGGGAGGGCCCGGGCGGGCAGTTCTTC.

V gene TRBV5-8 combines with J gene TRBJ2-5; 10 bases are shared with TRBD2. Germline lookup yields CDR1 SGHTS and CDR2 YDEGEE. V gave up 4 bases and J gave up 2 bases; unmatched junction bases: 5. This CDR3 has 15 amino acids. CDR3 nucleotides: TGTGCCAGCAGCGTCGGACTAGCGGCACAAGAGACCCAGTACTTC. This gives the protein CASSVGLAAQETQYF.

V is TRBV7-2 and J is TRBJ2-7; 11 nucleotides agree with TRBD2. Per the germline V gene, CDR1 is SGHTA and CDR2 is FQGNSA. This CDR3 has 18 residues. J was trimmed by 0 bases and V by 2 bases; bases with no gene match: 9. The CDR3, as DNA: TGTGCCAGCAGCTTACTCCTAGCGGGGGGATGGGGCTCCTACGAGCAGTACTTC. Translated: CASSLLLAGGWGSYEQYF.

This sequence joins TRBV7-9 and TRBJ2-3, with D possibly being TRBD1 (6 bases). CDR3 size: 15 residues. Germline values: CDR1 SEHNR, CDR2 FQNEAQ (reference sequence). The ends were cut back, 4 bases at V and 1 base at J, with 12 bases in the middle. The CDR3 nucleotides read TGTGCCAGCAGCTCGTGGGACATCGGCACAGATACGCAGTATTTT. The encoded protein is CASSSWDIGTDTQYF.

This chain joins TRBV28 and TRBJ1-5; possibly TRBD1 for D (5 bases). Germline CDR1 reads MDHEN; CDR2 reads SYDVKM. The length of the CDR3 is 15 residues. The V gene lost 5 bases and the J gene lost 2 bases, with 13 bases spanning the gap. The CDR3 nucleotides read TGTGCCAGCAGTACTACAGGTGAAGGCAATCAGCCCCAGCATTTT. It codes for CASSTTGEGNQPQHF. The full variable domain, with the rest looked up from reference TRBV28 and TRBJ1-5, is DVKVTQSSRYLVKRTGEKVFLECVQDMDHENMFWYRQDPGLGLRLIYFSYDVKMKEKGDIPEGYSVSREKKERFSLILESASTNQTSMYLCASSTTGEGNQPQHFGDGTRLSIL.

This chain connects TRBV5-4 to TRBJ1-1; the D is unclear. The CDR3 consists of 11 residues. With 4 bases removed from V and 4 bases from J, the gap between germline ends came to 5 bases. Germline V CDR1 and CDR2: SGHNT, YYREEE (reference sequence). This CDR3 is CASSRGTEAFF. The DNA for the CDR3 is TGTGCCAGCAGCCGCGGCACTGAAGCTTTCTTT.

This chain links TRBV7-3 with TRBJ2-1; 10 nucleotides agree with TRBD2. V lost 5 bases and J lost 7; bases outside the gene matches: 8. This CDR3 is 15 amino acids long. The germline gives CDR1 SGHTA, CDR2 FQGTGA. The CDR3 spells CASSLAGAWLNEQFF. In DNA form, the CDR3 reads TGTGCCAGCAGCCTAGCGGGGGCCTGGCTTAATGAGCAGTTCTTC.

The genes are TRBV30 and TRBJ2-7, with D unclear. The ends were cut back, 0 bases at V and 3 bases at J, with 6 bases in the middle. There are 12 residues in the CDR3. Germline values: CDR1 GTSNPN, CDR2 SVGIG (reference sequence). The chain's CDR3 is CAWSVSGYEQYF. DNA for the CDR3: TGTGCCTGGAGTGTATCCGGCTACGAGCAGTACTTC.